A selection of T cell receptor beta chains follows, all from one sample in a study of OX40 agonist ivuxolimab in advanced cancers. Assay used: immunoSEQ multiplex PCR; TCRdb lists only in-frame clones, some missing. There are about 91,000 clones in the sample; roughly 85% occur only once, and 0.5% to 0.55% lies in the top ten. Sequencing was performed on CD4+ or CD8+ T cells sorted from blood, taken in a trial of the OX40 agonist ivuxolimab. The receptors here all came from an adult with an advanced solid tumor such as melanoma, head and neck, liver or kidney cancer. CDR3s include the opening cysteine and the closing phenylalanine or tryptophan. D genes are given only for firm matches. Size tells how often a clone was seen (once, few, many) or the class of an expanded clone, and some rows leave it out.

clone_size j_call d_call v_call cdr3_aa cdr3_nt
NA TRBJ2-5 TRBD1 TRBV5-6 CASSPSTGTKTQYF TGTGCCAGCAGCCCTTCGACAGGGACAAAGACCCAGTACTTC
NA TRBJ2-5 TRBD1 TRBV11-2 CASTSNRGLGETQYF TGTGCCAGCACCTCCAACAGGGGTCTAGGGGAGACCCAGTACTTC
NA TRBJ1-1 NA TRBV5-8 CASTMGGWNTEAFF TGTGCCAGCACCATGGGGGGGTGGAACACTGAAGCTTTCTTT
NA TRBJ2-7 NA TRBV11-2 CASSSVSADPYEQYF TGTGCCAGCAGCTCCGTTAGCGCTGATCCCTACGAGCAGTACTTC
NA TRBJ1-2 TRBD1 TRBV7-9 CASSTRSTGDYGYTF TGTGCCAGCAGCACCCGATCCACAGGGGACTATGGCTACACCTTC
NA TRBJ1-2 NA TRBV5-6 CASSFIGDHDQNGYTF TGTGCCAGCAGCTTTATTGGGGATCACGATCAGAATGGCTACACCTTC
NA TRBJ1-4 NA TRBV2 CASGTQVYEKLFF TGTGCCAGCGGAACCCAGGTGTATGAAAAACTGTTTTTT
NA TRBJ2-3 NA TRBV18 CASSPGGAADTQYF TGTGCCAGCTCACCGGGGGGCGCGGCAGATACGCAGTATTTT
NA TRBJ1-2 NA TRBV14 CASSQGGENYYGYTF TGTGCCAGCAGCCAAGGTGGAGAGAATTACTATGGCTACACCTTC
NA TRBJ1-2 NA TRBV4-1 CASSPQLNLANYGYTF TGCGCCAGCAGCCCCCAATTAAACCTCGCTAACTATGGCTACACCTTC
NA TRBJ2-7 NA TRBV5-1 CASSLGQSYEQYF TGCGCCAGCAGCTTAGGACAGTCCTACGAGCAGTACTTC
few TRBJ2-2 TRBD2 TRBV6-1 CASRGTRGTPGELFF TGTGCCAGCAGGGGGACTAGGGGGACTCCCGGGGAGCTGTTTTTT
NA TRBJ2-5 TRBD2 TRBV7-3 CASSLIAGDQETQYF TGTGCCAGCAGCTTAATAGCGGGGGACCAAGAGACCCAGTACTTC
NA TRBJ2-6 NA TRBV7-2 CASSRIFSGANVLTF TGTGCCAGCAGCCGAATCTTCTCTGGGGCCAACGTCCTGACTTTC
NA TRBJ2-4 TRBD1 TRBV5-5 CASSPLRGQGTIQYF TGTGCCAGCAGCCCTCTAAGGGGACAGGGAACCATTCAGTACTTC
NA TRBJ2-5 TRBD1 TRBV7-3 CASSSGQGQETQYF TGTGCCAGCAGCTCAGGACAGGGCCAAGAGACCCAGTACTTC
NA TRBJ1-3 NA TRBV18 CASSPRTASGNTIYF TGTGCCAGCTCACCGCGGACAGCCTCTGGAAACACCATATATTTT
NA TRBJ1-1 NA TRBV19 CASRKSGVFEENTEAFF TGTGCCAGTAGAAAGAGTGGGGTTTTCGAAGAGAACACTGAAGCTTTCTTT
NA TRBJ1-3 NA TRBV5-4 CASSFRNTIYF TGTGCCAGCAGCTTTCGAAACACCATATATTTT
NA TRBJ2-3 NA TRBV7-2 CASARADTQYF TGTGCCAGCGCTCGGGCGGATACGCAGTATTTT
few TRBJ1-3 NA TRBV5-1 CASSLRFLSRSGNTIYF TGCGCCAGCAGCTTAAGGTTTTTGTCCCGCTCTGGAAACACCATATATTTT
NA TRBJ2-3 TRBD2 TRBV27 CASRPPGLGTQYF TGTGCCAGCAGACCGCCCGGACTAGGAACACAGTATTTT
NA TRBJ1-1 NA TRBV28 CASSVLRVVNTEAFF TGTGCCAGCAGTGTACTCAGGGTGGTGAACACTGAAGCTTTCTTT
NA TRBJ2-5 TRBD2 TRBV4-3 CASSPGIGGGEETQYF TGCGCCAGCAGCCCAGGGATAGGTGGGGGGGAGGAGACCCAGTACTTC
NA TRBJ1-3 TRBD1 TRBV28 CASSRPGTVSGNTIYF TGTGCCAGCAGCCGTCCCGGGACAGTCTCTGGAAACACCATATATTTT
NA TRBJ2-7 NA TRBV4-3 CASSQGRAGFSYEQYF TGCGCCAGCAGCCAAGGTAGGGCAGGATTTTCCTACGAGCAGTACTTC
NA TRBJ1-1 NA TRBV7-8 CASSSMGGRQYTEAFF TGTGCCAGCAGCTCGATGGGAGGCAGACAATACACTGAAGCTTTCTTT